Each of the 18 T cell receptor beta chains below was sequenced from the same sample in a study of STAT5B mutations in CD4+ large granular lymphocyte leukemia. Data came from immunoSEQ multiplex PCR; TCRdb stores just in-frame clones and leaves some out. The table includes tens of thousands of clones, 82% detected once. Source material: CD4+ T cells from blood buffy coats. The receptors here all came from a human donor in good health.

The rearrangement uses TRBV28 and TRBJ1-2; no clear D. The CDR3 has 13 amino acids. Germline V lookup: CDR1 MDHEN, CDR2 SYDVKM. The ends were cut back, 3 bases at V and 4 bases at J, with 9 bases in the middle. The CDR3 DNA sequence: TGTGCCAGCAGTTTCAATAGACGCTATGGCTACACCTTC. Amino acids: CASSFNRRYGYTF.

CDR3 protein: CSVLRTSGRTDTQYF. CDR3 bases: TGCAGCGTTCTGCGGACTAGCGGGAGAACAGATACGCAGTATTTT. The chain carries TRBV29-1 and TRBJ2-3; 13 nucleotides match TRBD2. The CDR3 runs to 15 residues. V was clipped by 5 bases and J by 3 bases; unmatched bases: 5. The germline V gene encodes CDR1 SQVTM and CDR2 ANQGSEA.

The chain has TRBV7-9 and TRBJ1-2; 8 positions match TRBD1. V shed 5 bases and J 4 bases; nucleotides not matched to a gene: 12. Germline CDR1 SEHNR, CDR2 FQNEAQ (reference sequence). CDR3 length: 16 amino acids. The CDR3 bases are TGTGCCAGCAGCCCAAAAAGGACAGGGAGTACCTATGGCTACACCTTC. Encoded protein: CASSPKRTGSTYGYTF.

This chain connects TRBV11-2 to TRBJ2-5; D ambiguous. Germline CDR1 and CDR2: SGHAT and FQNNGV. The ends were cut back, 0 bases at V and 5 bases at J, with 13 bases in the middle. CDR3 length equals 15 residues. The CDR3 loop reads CASSLDLSVLETQYF. The CDR3 DNA follows: TGTGCCAGCAGCTTAGATCTCTCGGTCCTCGAGACCCAGTACTTC.

The V and J genes are TRBV7-9 and TRBJ2-1, with 11 bases lining up with TRBD2. This CDR3 contains 17 residues. Looked up from germline, CDR1 is SEHNR and CDR2 is FQNEAQ (reference sequence). J was trimmed by 1 base and V by 4 bases; bases with no gene match: 6. The CDR3 sequence is CASSSTSGSMSYNEQFF. The CDR3 DNA sequence: TGTGCCAGCAGCTCTACTAGCGGGAGTATGTCCTACAATGAGCAGTTCTTC.

The rearrangement links TRBV2 to TRBJ1-2; a possible D gene is TRBD1 (5 bases). V was trimmed by 7 bases and J by 4 bases, leaving 10 bases between them. This CDR3 has 12 amino acids. Germline V gene data show CDR1 as SNHLY and CDR2 as FYNNEI. CDR3 in amino acids: CASTGGGYGYTF. The CDR3 coding sequence is TGTGCCAGCACCGGGGGTGGCTATGGCTACACCTTC.

The chain combines TRBV18 with TRBJ1-1, with no clear D. V dropped 2 bases and J dropped 1 base, with 8 bases sitting between them. The CDR3 totals 14 residues. The germline CDR1 and CDR2 sequences are KGHSH and LQKENI. The CDR3 reads CASSPRTENTEAFF. The CDR3 bases are TGTGCCAGCTCACCAAGGACGGAGAACACTGAAGCTTTCTTT.

The chain uses TRBV11-3 and TRBJ1-3; TRBD1 is a possible D gene (5 bases). This CDR3 spans 15 amino acids. CDR1 is SGHNT, CDR2 YENEEA, per germline. V was pared by 3 bases and J by 3 bases, with 12 bases between. The CDR3 region is CASSFAGTGGNTIYF. As DNA, the CDR3 is TGTGCCAGCAGCTTCGCCGGGACGGGTGGAAACACCATATATTTT.

This chain links TRBV7-2 with TRBJ1-1; TRBD1 aligns across 8 bases. The CDR3 is 14 amino acids. V shed 5 bases, J shed 2 bases, and the junction held 4 bases outside the gene matches. Germline V gene lookup returns CDR1 SGHTA and CDR2 FQGNSA. The CDR3: CASSRRGLNTEAFF. The CDR3 nucleotides read TGTGCCAGCAGCCGCAGGGGGCTAAACACTGAAGCTTTCTTT.

The J gene is TRBJ1-1, the V gene TRBV28; tentative D call: TRBD1 (6 bases). Germline CDR1 reads MDHEN; CDR2 reads SYDVKM. This CDR3 region has 12 residues. The ends were cut back, 3 bases at V and 10 bases at J, with 12 bases in the middle. The CDR3 bases are TGTGCCAGCAGTTTTACAGGGTCGAGAGCTTTCTTT. Translating gives CASSFTGSRAFF.

V gene TRBV5-4 combines with J gene TRBJ2-6; TRBD1 matches 8 bases. CDR3 length: 19 amino acids. Germline-derived CDR1 and CDR2 are SGHNT and YYREEE (reference sequence). J lost 0 bases, V lost 3 bases, and 11 bases had no gene match. CDR3 in amino acids: CASSSGRDRPASGANVLTF. CDR3 bases: TGTGCCAGCAGCTCGGGACGGGACAGGCCCGCCTCTGGGGCCAACGTCCTGACTTTC.

The rearrangement joins TRBV5-1 to TRBJ2-3; D uncertain. V was cut by 0 bases and J by 0 bases, with 8 bases left in between. Per the germline V gene, CDR1 is SGHRS and CDR2 is YFSETQ. The length of the CDR3 is 15 residues. The CDR3, as DNA: TGCGCCAGCAGCTTGGCTACCGCTAGCACAGATACGCAGTATTTT. It codes for CASSLATASTDTQYF.

V and J are TRBV4-3 and TRBJ2-7, with 8 bases identical to TRBD1. CDR1 is LGHNA and CDR2 is YSLEER in the germline V gene. The CDR3 consists of 15 residues. V was pared by 4 bases and J by 4 bases, with 9 bases of the junction left unmatched. In DNA, the CDR3 is TGCGCCAGCAGCCGCTCAGGGGGCCCCCTGTACGAGCAGTACTTC. This gives the protein CASSRSGGPLYEQYF.

This clone was detected only a few times. This chain links TRBV4-2 with TRBJ2-7; 8 bases align to TRBD2. This CDR3 contains 15 residues. V dropped 0 bases and J dropped 3; count of bases not matched to a gene: 4. Germline V CDR1 and CDR2: LGHNA, YNFKEQ. This CDR3 reads CASSQEIAGGYEQYF. DNA for the CDR3: TGTGCCAGCAGCCAAGAGATCGCGGGGGGCTACGAGCAGTACTTC.

This sequence joins TRBV6-1 and TRBJ1-1, with 9 bases fitting TRBD1. Trimming took 4 bases from V and 2 from J; bases not matched to a gene: 20. The germline CDR1 and CDR2 sequences are MNHNS and SASEGT. This CDR3 comprises 20 residues. The CDR3 sequence: CASSGGGQGSGRTPNTEAFF. The CDR3 coding sequence is TGTGCCAGCAGTGGGGGGGGACAGGGATCGGGCCGAACACCAAACACTGAAGCTTTCTTT.

This clone was found once. The chain has TRBV11-2 and TRBJ2-1; 11 bases fit TRBD2. Germline CDR1 SGHAT, CDR2 FQNNGV. The CDR3 runs 16 residues. V lost 1 base and J lost 10; bases outside the gene matches: 9. The CDR3 spells CASSLVFSGGAFEQFF. As DNA, the CDR3 is TGTGCCAGCAGCTTAGTTTTTAGCGGGGGGGCCTTCGAGCAGTTCTTC.

This clone has only one observation. V is TRBV11-2 and J is TRBJ2-7; D gene ambiguous. V lost 3 bases, J lost 4 bases, and 7 bases lay in between. CDR1 and CDR2 from the germline V gene are SGHAT and FQNNGV. There are 12 residues in the CDR3. The CDR3 bases are TGTGCCAGCAGCTTGATCCGTTACGAGCAGTACTTC. It yields the protein CASSLIRYEQYF.

This rearrangement joins TRBV7-2 to TRBJ1-2; the match to TRBD1 covers 10 bases. The CDR3 loop spans 16 amino acids. Germline V lookup: CDR1 SGHTA, CDR2 FQGNSA. After removal of 1 base from V and 7 bases from J, the junction contained 9 bases not matched to a gene. The chain's CDR3 is CASSLVGTGVRGGYTF. The DNA for the CDR3 is TGTGCCAGCAGCTTAGTGGGGACAGGGGTCCGGGGTGGCTACACCTTC.